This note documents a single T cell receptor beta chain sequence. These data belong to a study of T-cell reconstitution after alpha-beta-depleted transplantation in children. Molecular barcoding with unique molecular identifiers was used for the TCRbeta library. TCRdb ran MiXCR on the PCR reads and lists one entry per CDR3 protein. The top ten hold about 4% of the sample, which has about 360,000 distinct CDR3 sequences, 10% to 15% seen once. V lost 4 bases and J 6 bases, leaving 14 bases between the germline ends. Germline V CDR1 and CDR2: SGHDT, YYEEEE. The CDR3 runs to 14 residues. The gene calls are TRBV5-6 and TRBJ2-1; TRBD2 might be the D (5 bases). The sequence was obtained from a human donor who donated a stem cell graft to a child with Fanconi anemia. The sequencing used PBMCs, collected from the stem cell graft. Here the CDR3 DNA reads TGTGCCAGCAGCCCGGGCCCTGGAGGCAATGAGCAGTTCTTC. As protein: CASSPGPGGNEQFF.